The clone carrying this T cell receptor beta chain was found a few times. Antigen: not known. Sequencing was performed with immunoSEQ multiplex PCR; in TCRdb, only in-frame clones are kept and a portion is missing. The table shows a few hundred thousand clones, with more than 80% occurring only once. The donors were members of the roughly 130-subject validation cohort (separate from the roughly 670-subject first cohort). The data originate from a study of cytomegalovirus exposure and HLA in healthy donors. Across the whole study: In a later analysis, it was reported that the roughly 120 validation repertoires had been produced on the same platform as the roughly 700 repertoires belonging to the first cohort. General study findings and limits: A subsequent analysis found that TCR clusters from the first cohort also tended to co-occur in the 120 or so validation repertoires, with 90% to 95% of cluster scores above 0. It was about 150 TCR beta chains that were listed as cytomegalovirus-associated.

Sequences were obtained from PBMCs. This TCR came from a woman aged 18-29 years in good health and CMV-seronegative.

The CDR3 DNA reads TGTGCCAGCAGTTACTCGAAGGCGGTAGCCAAAAACATTCAGTACTTC. Protein: CASSYSKAVAKNIQYF. The rearrangement links TRBV6-6 to TRBJ2-4; D gene unclear. The CDR3 is 16 residues long. The V end was cut by 0 bases, the J end by 0 bases, with 9 bases between. Germline V gives CDR1 MNHNY, CDR2 SVGAGI (reference sequence).